Presented here are 20 T cell receptor beta chains from one specimen sequenced in a study of blood T cell repertoires in COVID-19. Only in-frame clones appear in the TCRdb table, and some are missing; sequencing was by immunoSEQ multiplex PCR. This repertoire shows about 17,000 clones, about 93% found once; its top ten account for almost 4.5%. Sequenced sample: peripheral blood. The source of these receptors is a man in his fifties or sixties with active COVID-19.

The chain is built from TRBV14 and TRBJ2-5; a weak D match, TRBD2 (5 bases). The CDR3 has 15 amino acids. Per the germline V gene, CDR1 is SGHDN and CDR2 is FVKESK. Trimming took off 1 base at V and 5 bases at J, with 14 bases between the two ends. The CDR3 here is CASSQVAGRRETQYF. CDR3 bases: TGTGCCAGCAGCCAAGTTGCTGGCCGGAGGGAGACCCAGTACTTC.

The chain joins TRBV6-6 to TRBJ2-7; 7 positions agree with TRBD2. Germline loops: CDR1 MNHNY, CDR2 SVGAGI (reference sequence). V trimming: 7 bases; J trimming: 5 bases; junction bases outside the gene matches: 8. This CDR3 region has 13 residues. The CDR3 region has the DNA TGTGCCAGCACCTCGGGGGGTTCAGACGAGCAGTACTTC. Protein product: CASTSGGSDEQYF.

J is TRBJ1-5 and V is TRBV28, with 7 bases lining up with TRBD1. The V gene's germline CDR1 is MDHEN and CDR2 SYDVKM. Trimming cost V 6 bases and J 3 bases; bases outside gene matches: 11. The CDR3 consists of 16 residues. In nucleotides, the CDR3 is TGTGCCAGCAGCTCACAACGACAGGGTTTCAATCAGCCCCAGCATTTT. This gives the protein CASSSQRQGFNQPQHF.

V is TRBV6-6 and J is TRBJ2-1; TRBD2 might be the D (7 bases). Trimming pared 3 bases from V and 9 bases from J, leaving 18 bases between. Germline CDR1 MNHNY, CDR2 SVGAGI (reference sequence). The CDR3 extends over 15 amino acids. CDR3 sequence (DNA): TGTGCCAGCAGTTATGTCGGGGGGCAAAAGGCTGAGCAGTTCTTC. Protein: CASSYVGGQKAEQFF.

The V call is TRBV4-1, the J call TRBJ1-1; no firm D call. Deletions cut 6 bases from V and 2 bases from J, with 16 bases between. The V gene's germline CDR1 is MGHRA and CDR2 YSYEKL. The CDR3 spans 15 residues. The CDR3 protein is CASRRSPSGNTEAFF. CDR3 DNA: TGCGCCAGCAGACGATCCCCCTCGGGAAACACTGAAGCTTTCTTT.

The rearrangement uses TRBV9 and TRBJ2-2; D is possibly TRBD1 (6 bases). The V gene's germline CDR1 is SGDLS and CDR2 YYNGEE. This CDR3 contains 16 residues. The V and J ends lost 3 bases and 0 bases respectively, with 12 bases between them. The CDR3 reads CASSEHRDANTGELFF. The CDR3 bases are TGTGCCAGCAGCGAACACAGGGACGCGAACACCGGGGAGCTGTTTTTT. Looking up the rest from reference TRBV9 and TRBJ2-2 gives the full variable domain: DSGVTQTPKHLITATGQRVTLRCSPRSGDLSVYWYQQSLDQGLQFLIQYYNGEERAKGNILERFSAQQFPDLHSELNLSSLELGDSALYFCASSEHRDANTGELFFGEGSRLTVL.

The rearrangement uses TRBV5-1 and TRBJ2-6, with no clear D. Germline V lookup: CDR1 SGHRS, CDR2 YFSETQ. V was cut by 4 bases and J by 2 bases, with 10 bases left in between. This CDR3 is 15 amino acids long. The CDR3 DNA reads TGCGCCAGCAGCGTAGACATGCCTGGGGCCAACGTCCTGACTTTC. Translation: CASSVDMPGANVLTF.

In DNA, the CDR3 is TGTGCCAGCAGCATCGGACTCCCAGATACGCAGTATTTT. This sequence encodes CASSIGLPDTQYF. This chain links TRBV4-2 with TRBJ2-3, with D perhaps TRBD2 (5 bases). V lost 5 bases, J lost 4 bases, and 10 bases lay in between. The CDR3 consists of 13 residues. The germline V gene has CDR1 LGHNA and CDR2 YNFKEQ.

J is TRBJ1-1 and V is TRBV18; no reliable D call. From germline, CDR1 is KGHSH and CDR2 LQKENI. Trimming removed 2 bases from V and 4 bases from J, with 8 bases in between. CDR3 length: 13 residues. CDR3 DNA sequence: TGTGCCAGCTCACCAGCGGGGAGCACTGAAGCTTTCTTT. Translating it yields CASSPAGSTEAFF.

V is TRBV10-2 and J is TRBJ1-2; D is unresolved. The length of the CDR3 is 13 residues. From germline, CDR1 is WSHSY and CDR2 SAAADI. Trimming took 5 bases from V and 2 from J, leaving 9 bases between them. DNA for the CDR3: TGCGCCAGCAGTCCACAGACGAACTATGGCTACACCTTC. This gives the protein CASSPQTNYGYTF.

The rearrangement uses TRBV4-2 and TRBJ1-5; tentatively, D is TRBD1 (6 bases). The CDR3 runs 16 residues. Trimming removed 1 base at V and 3 bases at J, with 13 bases between. Germline-derived CDR1 and CDR2 are LGHNA and YNFKEQ. CDR3 in amino acids: CASSQAQGIDNQPQHF. As DNA, the CDR3 is TGTGCCAGCAGCCAAGCACAGGGTATAGACAATCAGCCCCAGCATTTT.

The chain is built from TRBV5-1 and TRBJ2-7, with a weak D call TRBD2 (5 bases). The germline gives CDR1 SGHRS, CDR2 YFSETQ. Deletions cut 8 bases from V and 2 bases from J, with 14 bases between. This CDR3 is 13 amino acids long. Written as DNA, the CDR3 is TGCGCCAGTAGGCACGGGGATACCTACGAGCAGTACTTC. Amino acid sequence: CASRHGDTYEQYF. Supplemented by reference TRBV5-1 and TRBJ2-7, the full variable domain reads KAGVTQTPRYLIKTRGQQVTLSCSPISGHRSVSWYQQTPGQGLQFLFEYFSETQRNKGNFPGRFSGRQFSNSRSEMNVSTLELGDSALYLCASRHGDTYEQYFGPGTRLTVT.

The V and J genes are TRBV4-1 and TRBJ2-5; 9 nucleotides agree with TRBD2. V shed 1 base, J shed 4 bases, and the junction held 7 bases outside the gene matches. CDR3 length equals 16 residues. Germline assignment: CDR1 MGHRA and CDR2 YSYEKL. CDR3 amino acids: CASSQVGGGAGETQYF. The CDR3 bases are TGCGCCAGCAGCCAAGTTGGCGGGGGGGCAGGAGAGACCCAGTACTTC.

Judged by abundance, this clone is medium-sized (0.01 to 0.1%). This chain links TRBV5-6 with TRBJ2-7; 7 nucleotides agree with TRBD2. Germline V gives CDR1 SGHDT, CDR2 YYEEEE. V shed 4 bases, J shed 2 bases, and the junction held 6 bases outside the gene matches. CDR3 length equals 14 residues. CDR3 DNA sequence: TGTGCCAGCAGCGCGGCTCGGGGGGCCTACGAGCAGTACTTC. This translates into CASSAARGAYEQYF.

CDR3 protein: CASSRGLSTDTQYF. In DNA, the CDR3 is TGTGCCAGCAGTCGGGGTTTGTCCACAGATACGCAGTATTTT. The chain joins TRBV6-5 to TRBJ2-3; a possible D gene is TRBD2 (5 bases). Trimming removed 5 bases at V and 2 bases at J, with 11 bases between. The germline gives CDR1 MNHEY, CDR2 SVGAGI. The CDR3 is 14 residues long.

The chain joins TRBV19 to TRBJ2-2; the D gene is possibly TRBD1 (5 bases). The CDR3 length is 14 residues. CDR1 is LNHDA, CDR2 SQIVND, per germline (reference sequence). With 9 bases removed from V and 4 bases from J, the gap between germline ends came to 15 bases. The CDR3 region is CASSLDSLTGELFF. Here the CDR3 DNA reads TGTGCCAGCTCTCTCGACAGCCTCACCGGGGAGCTGTTTTTT.

This clone came up a few times. This rearrangement joins TRBV5-5 to TRBJ2-3; possible D gene TRBD1, 5 bases. V lost 0 bases, J lost 6 bases, and 11 bases lay in between. The CDR3 length is 14 residues. Germline V gives CDR1 SGHKS, CDR2 YYEKEE (reference sequence). CDR3 sequence reads: CASSLEWGADTQYF. In nucleotides, the CDR3 is TGTGCCAGCAGCTTGGAGTGGGGCGCGGATACGCAGTATTTT. Looking up the rest from reference TRBV5-5 and TRBJ2-3 gives the full variable domain: DAGVTQSPTHLIKTRGQQVTLRCSPISGHKSVSWYQQVLGQGPQFIFQYYEKEERGRGNFPDRFSARQFPNYSSELNVNALLLGDSALYLCASSLEWGADTQYFGPGTRLTVL.

To note about this clone: This likely comes from a read error, as the CDR3 has no conserved phenylalanine or tryptophan at its end. The chain joins TRBV5-4 to TRBJ1-2, with a tentative D call TRBD1 (5 bases). V was trimmed by 3 bases and J by 0 bases, leaving 18 bases between them. The V gene's germline CDR1 is SGHNT and CDR2 YYREEE (reference sequence). The CDR3 runs to 17 residues. As DNA, the CDR3 is TGTGCCAGCAGCTGGGCCGGAGGCGGGGGATCTAACTATGGCTACACCGTC. Encoded protein: CASSWAGGGGSNYGYTV.

The chain couples TRBV2 to TRBJ1-1; 11 nucleotides line up with TRBD1. CDR1 is SNHLY and CDR2 is FYNNEI in the germline V gene. J was trimmed by 1 base and V by 6 bases; bases with no gene match: 7. The CDR3 contains 16 residues. The CDR3 region has the DNA TGTGCCAGCAGGCCCGGGACAGGGGGAGGGAACACTGAAGCTTTCTTT. It is translated as CASRPGTGGGNTEAFF.

V usage is TRBV10-3 and J usage is TRBJ1-2; D not resolved. V was clipped by 2 bases and J by 6 bases, with 16 bases between them. CDR1 and CDR2 (germline): ENHRY, SYGVKD. CDR3 length: 15 amino acids. The CDR3 DNA reads TGTGCCATCAGTGAGCCTTATGTTCCGGTTGATGGCTACACCTTC. It translates to CAISEPYVPVDGYTF.